The 27 T cell receptor beta chains given below trace back to one sample, sequenced in a study of T cell responses to AZD1222 COVID-19 vaccine. Sequenced by immunoSEQ multiplex PCR; TCRdb stores in-frame clones only, minus some. The sample has about 100,000 clones, approximately 84% seen once; the top ten hold around 15%. The material was peripheral blood, obtained on day 0 of AZD1222 vaccination. Every receptor here comes from an adult in good health.

Only one count was recorded for this clone. The genes are TRBV18 and TRBJ2-1, with 16 bases matching TRBD2. Unmatched junction bases numbered 17, after V lost 6 bases and J lost 0 bases. The germline CDR1 and CDR2 sequences are KGHSH and LQKENI. This CDR3 is built from 22 residues. This CDR3 is CASSLFRPGTSGRGSSYNEQFF. CDR3 nucleotides: TGTGCCAGCTCGCTCTTTCGGCCCGGGACTAGCGGGAGGGGGAGCTCCTACAATGAGCAGTTCTTC. Variable domain in full (rest from reference TRBV18 and TRBJ2-1): NAGVMQNPRHLVRRRGQEARLRCSPMKGHSHVYWYRQLPEEGLKFMVYLQKENIIDESGMPKERFSAEFPKEGPSILRIQQVVRGDSAAYFCASSLFRPGTSGRGSSYNEQFFGPGTRLTVL.

The chain uses TRBV11-2 and TRBJ2-1; no clear D. Trimming cost V 2 bases and J 9 bases, with 5 bases left between them. Germline V gene sequence: CDR1 SGHAT, CDR2 FQNNGV. The CDR3 loop spans 11 amino acids. CDR3 nucleotide sequence: TGTGCCAGCAGCTTATTGGTTGAGCAGTTCTTC. Translated, it gives CASSLLVEQFF.

This clone has only one observation. The V call is TRBV6-5, the J call TRBJ1-6, with D perhaps TRBD1 (5 bases). Germline V gives CDR1 MNHEY, CDR2 SVGAGI. Trimming left V 7 bases short and J 2 bases short, with 6 bases between. The CDR3 sequence is 13 residues long. CDR3 region: CASTGTYNSPLHF. The CDR3 DNA is TGTGCCAGCACAGGGACCTATAATTCACCCCTCCACTTT.

The CDR3 loop reads CASSRGRDTQYF. For the CDR3, the DNA is TGTGCCAGCAGCCGAGGACGAGATACGCAGTATTTT. The gene calls are TRBV4-2 and TRBJ2-3; the D is unclear. The germline V gene has CDR1 LGHNA and CDR2 YNFKEQ. The CDR3 contains 12 residues. Trimming removed 4 bases from V and 5 bases from J, with 7 bases in between.

The chain carries TRBV6-2 or TRBV6-3 and TRBJ2-7; D not certain. Germline lookup yields CDR1 MNHEY and CDR2 SVGEGT. V gave up 4 bases and J gave up 4 bases, with 8 bases separating them. There are 12 residues in the CDR3. The CDR3 protein is CASSSRRYEQYF. DNA of the CDR3: TGTGCCAGCAGTTCTCGTAGGTACGAGCAGTACTTC.

This clone came up a few times. The DNA for the CDR3 is TGTGCCACCGTAACCGGGACAGGTGTCTATGGCTACACCTTC. This codes for CATVTGTGVYGYTF. V and J are TRBV28 and TRBJ1-2; 8 bases fit TRBD1. This CDR3 spans 14 amino acids. CDR1 MDHEN and CDR2 SYDVKM come from the germline V gene. With 10 bases clipped from V and 4 bases from J, the junction kept 11 bases outside the gene matches.

This clone was counted a single time. V is TRBV7-8 and J is TRBJ1-2; possibly TRBD1 for D (6 bases). Trimming removed 1 base at V and 6 bases at J, with 9 bases between. The germline V gene encodes CDR1 SGHVS and CDR2 FQNEAQ. The CDR3 spans 13 residues. The CDR3 here is CASSLGTVDGYTF. The CDR3 DNA sequence: TGTGCCAGCAGCTTAGGGACAGTGGATGGCTACACCTTC.

This clone was recorded a few times. This rearrangement joins TRBV7-9 to TRBJ1-3; perhaps TRBD1 as D (6 bases). Trimming left V 4 bases short and J 4 bases short, with 14 bases between. The CDR3 is 15 amino acids. The germline gives CDR1 SEHNR, CDR2 FQNEAQ (reference sequence). DNA of the CDR3: TGTGCCAGCAGCTCAGGGGACTCCGCGGGAAACACCATATATTTT. It yields the protein CASSSGDSAGNTIYF.

The chain has TRBV24-1 and TRBJ1-3; no definite D call. Trimming removed 4 bases from V and 5 bases from J, with 5 bases in between. Germline CDR1 reads KGHDR; CDR2 reads SFDVKD. CDR3 length: 12 residues. The CDR3 is CATSDRRNTIYF. CDR3 DNA: TGTGCCACCAGTGACAGAAGAAACACCATATATTTT.

This clone was detected only a few times. The chain has TRBV7-6 and TRBJ1-3, with unresolved D. This CDR3 has 14 amino acids. Trimming stripped 0 bases from V and 2 bases from J, with 5 bases between. CDR1 and CDR2 (germline): SGHVS, FNYEAQ. This chain's CDR3 is CASSLAGAGNTIYF. The CDR3 DNA sequence: TGTGCCAGCAGCTTAGCCGGGGCTGGAAACACCATATATTTT.

This clone was detected a few times. The V call is TRBV19, the J call TRBJ1-6; D is uncertain. Looked up from germline, CDR1 is LNHDA and CDR2 is SQIVND (reference sequence). V was cut by 1 base and J by 7 bases, with 11 bases left in between. CDR3 length: 15 residues. CDR3 residues: CASSIVGGSNSPLHF. Written as DNA, the CDR3 is TGTGCCAGTAGTATAGTAGGCGGCAGCAATTCACCCCTCCACTTT.

The J gene is TRBJ1-3, the V gene TRBV28; D remains unclear. V gave up 7 bases and J gave up 0 bases, with 13 bases separating them. This CDR3 has 15 residues. Per germline, CDR1 MDHEN and CDR2 SYDVKM. The CDR3 reads CASTPVTLSGNTIYF. DNA of the CDR3: TGTGCCAGCACCCCAGTGACCCTCTCTGGAAACACCATATATTTT.

The V and J genes are TRBV11-2 and TRBJ1-2, with D perhaps matching TRBD1 (6 bases). The CDR3 extends over 12 amino acids. With 0 bases removed from V and 9 bases from J, the gap between germline ends came to 8 bases. CDR1 SGHAT and CDR2 FQNNGV come from the germline V gene. For the CDR3, the DNA is TGTGCCAGCAGCTTAGAGGGGGCGAGCTACACCTTC. Translation: CASSLEGASYTF. The whole variable domain, filled in from reference TRBV11-2 and TRBJ1-2, reads EAGVAQSPRYKIIEKRQSVAFWCNPISGHATLYWYQQILGQGPKLLIQFQNNGVVDDSQLPKDRFSAERLKGVDSTLKIQPAKLEDSAVYLCASSLEGASYTFGSGTRLTVV.

The chain joins TRBV10-2 to TRBJ1-5; D is ambiguous. Per the germline V gene, CDR1 is WSHSY and CDR2 is SAAADI. Trimming cost V 0 bases and J 2 bases, with 8 bases left between them. The CDR3 spans 15 residues. The CDR3 sequence: CASSESSAGNQPQHF. The CDR3 nucleotides are TGCGCCAGCAGTGAGTCGTCGGCCGGCAATCAGCCCCAGCATTTT.

This clone was seen just once. The CDR3 sequence: CATNGGVDGYTF. Here the CDR3 DNA reads TGTGCCACCAATGGGGGAGTAGATGGCTACACCTTC. The genes are TRBV24-1 and TRBJ1-2, with D perhaps matching TRBD1 (5 bases). Germline CDR1 and CDR2: KGHDR and SFDVKD. Between the trimmed V and J ends, which lost 8 bases and 6 bases, there was a span of 12 bases. This CDR3 has 12 residues.

This clone was counted once. V is TRBV14 and J is TRBJ2-1; D unclear. The V gene's germline CDR1 is SGHDN and CDR2 FVKESK. The CDR3 has 16 amino acids. The V and J ends lost 0 bases and 5 bases respectively, with 14 bases between them. The CDR3 sequence: CASSQDLSVYNNEQFF. CDR3 nucleotides: TGTGCCAGCAGCCAAGATCTAAGTGTCTACAACAATGAGCAGTTCTTC.

CDR3 nucleotide sequence: TGTGCCAGCAGTTACTCCGGCGGGAGGGCCTCGTACGAGCAGTACTTC. It codes for CASSYSGGRASYEQYF. This chain uses TRBV6-2 or TRBV6-3 with TRBJ2-7; 9 bases are a match to TRBD2. Germline V lookup: CDR1 MNHEY, CDR2 SVGEGT. This CDR3 region has 16 residues. V trimming: 0 bases; J trimming: 4 bases; junction bases outside the gene matches: 7.

The chain is built from TRBV9 and TRBJ1-1; 9 nucleotides align to TRBD1. Germline trimming cut 0 bases from V and 1 base from J; bases unmatched to any gene: 7. The germline V gene encodes CDR1 SGDLS and CDR2 YYNGEE. CDR3 length equals 17 residues. The CDR3 nucleotides read TGTGCCAGCAGCGTAGCCCCCGGACAGGGGAGGAACACTGAAGCTTTCTTT. This gives the protein CASSVAPGQGRNTEAFF.

The V call is TRBV7-8, the J call TRBJ1-1, with D unresolved. Germline lookup yields CDR1 SGHVS and CDR2 FQNEAQ. V was pared by 5 bases and J by 3 bases, with 10 bases between. The CDR3 extends over 13 amino acids. The CDR3 loop is CASSERRDTEAFF. Written as DNA, the CDR3 is TGTGCCAGCAGCGAACGAAGGGACACTGAAGCTTTCTTT. The variable domain in full, completed from reference TRBV7-8 and TRBJ1-1, reads GAGVSQSPRYKVAKRGQDVALRCDPISGHVSLFWYQQALGQGPEFLTYFQNEAQLDKSGLPSDRFFAERPEGSVSTLKIQRTQQEDSAVYLCASSERRDTEAFFGQGTRLTVV.

The chain joins TRBV11-1 to TRBJ2-5; D possibly uses TRBD1 or TRBD2 (7 bases each). Germline V gene lookup returns CDR1 SGHAT and CDR2 FQDESV (reference sequence). The V end was cut by 4 bases, the J end by 1 base, with 13 bases between. This CDR3 is 15 amino acids long. CDR3 residues: CASSSGGVPQETQYF. The CDR3 DNA sequence: TGTGCCAGCAGCTCAGGGGGGGTCCCCCAAGAGACCCAGTACTTC.

The chain links TRBV4-3 to TRBJ2-7, with 8 bases lining up with TRBD2. CDR1 and CDR2 from the germline V gene are LGHNA and YSLEER. Trimming at V came to 2 bases and at J to 3 bases, leaving 6 bases not matched to a gene. CDR3 length equals 15 residues. The CDR3 here is CASSQYSGTGYEQYF. Here the CDR3 DNA reads TGCGCCAGCAGCCAATATAGCGGGACGGGCTACGAGCAGTACTTC.

The chain is built from TRBV24-1 and TRBJ2-1; 10 bases fit TRBD2. The J segment lost 6 bases and the V segment lost 2 bases, leaving 3 bases of the junction unmatched. CDR1 and CDR2 from the germline V gene are KGHDR and SFDVKD. The CDR3 is 15 residues long. Here the CDR3 DNA reads TGTGCCACCAGTGATTACCTAGCGGGAGCCAATGAGCAGTTCTTC. Protein product: CATSDYLAGANEQFF.

The CDR3 region is CASSVSVGELFF. The CDR3 DNA reads as TGTGCCAGCAGCGTTAGCGTCGGGGAGCTGTTTTTT. This chain uses TRBV9 with TRBJ2-2; TRBD2 is a possible D gene (5 bases). Germline loops: CDR1 SGDLS, CDR2 YYNGEE. The CDR3 has 12 residues. Trimming removed 2 bases at V and 7 bases at J, with 6 bases between.

This clone was seen once. The rearrangement joins TRBV5-6 to TRBJ1-2; unclear D gene. Trimming cost V 4 bases and J 1 base, with 17 bases left between them. The CDR3 covers 16 residues. Germline lookup yields CDR1 SGHDT and CDR2 YYEEEE. The CDR3 DNA sequence: TGTGCCAGCAGCCGCACATCGGGTCGGATTAACTATGGCTACACCTTC. Its protein is CASSRTSGRINYGYTF.

The rearrangement joins TRBV27 to TRBJ1-6; 7 nucleotides line up with TRBD1. The germline CDR1 and CDR2 sequences are MNHEY and SMNVEV (reference sequence). The trim removed 6 bases at V and 6 bases at J, leaving 11 bases unmatched. This CDR3 comprises 16 residues. CDR3 protein: CASRTAGTVLNSPLHF. CDR3 nucleotides: TGTGCCAGCAGGACGGCAGGGACAGTCCTTAATTCACCCCTCCACTTT.

The chain combines TRBV19 with TRBJ2-5; D possibly uses TRBD1 or TRBD2 (5 bases each). V was shortened by 5 bases and J by 9 bases, with 19 bases between the two germline ends. CDR3 length equals 14 residues. Germline CDR1 and CDR2: LNHDA and SQIVND (reference sequence). CDR3 DNA: TGTGCCAGTAGTCCCCGACCGGGGACCGGGGCCCAGTACTTC. Amino acid sequence: CASSPRPGTGAQYF. The full variable domain, rest sourced from reference TRBV19 and TRBJ2-5, is DGGITQSPKYLFRKEGQNVTLSCEQNLNHDAMYWYRQDPGQGLRLIYYSQIVNDFQKGDIAEGYSVSREKKESFPLTVTSAQKNPTAFYLCASSPRPGTGAQYFGPGTRLLVL.

V is TRBV5-4 and J is TRBJ1-1; no reliable D call. Trimming left V 4 bases short and J 0 bases short, with 13 bases between. The CDR3 is 15 amino acids. Looked up from germline, CDR1 is SGHNT and CDR2 is YYREEE (reference sequence). CDR3 region: CASSKTISMNTEAFF. For the CDR3, the DNA is TGTGCCAGCAGCAAAACGATATCTATGAACACTGAAGCTTTCTTT.